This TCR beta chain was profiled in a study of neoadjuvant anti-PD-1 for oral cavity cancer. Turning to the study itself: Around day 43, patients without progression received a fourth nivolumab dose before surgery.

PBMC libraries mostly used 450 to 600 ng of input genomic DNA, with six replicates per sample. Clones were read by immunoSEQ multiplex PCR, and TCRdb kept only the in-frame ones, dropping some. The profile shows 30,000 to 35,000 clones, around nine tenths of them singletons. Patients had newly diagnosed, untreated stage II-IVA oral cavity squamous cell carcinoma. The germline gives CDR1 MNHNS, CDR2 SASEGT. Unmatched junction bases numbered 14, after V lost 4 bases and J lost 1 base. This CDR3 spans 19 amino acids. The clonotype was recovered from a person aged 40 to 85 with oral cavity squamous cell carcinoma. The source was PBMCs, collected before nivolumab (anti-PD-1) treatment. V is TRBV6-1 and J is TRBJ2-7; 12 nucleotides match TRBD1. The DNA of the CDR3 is TGTGCCAGCAGTGCCCAACGTCCGGGACAGGGGGCCTCTTCCTACGAGCAGTACTTC. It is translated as CASSAQRPGQGASSYEQYF.